The sequence of this T cell receptor beta chain was determined in a study of blood T cell repertoires in COVID-19. CDR1 is LGHNA and CDR2 is YSLEER in the germline V gene. V lost 1 base to trimming and J lost 9 bases; unmatched junction nucleotides: 7. The CDR3 consists of 14 residues. Sequencing used immunoSEQ multiplex PCR; TCRdb keeps in-frame clones, though not all of them. Of about 300,000 clones listed, roughly 87% were seen once; the top ten hold approximately 5%. V and J are TRBV4-3 and TRBJ1-2, with 8 bases that match TRBD1. The sample taken for sequencing was PBMCs or T cells enriched from blood (not recorded which). This TCR was sampled from a woman aged 25 to 39 who had recovered from COVID-19. The CDR3 DNA sequence: TGCGCCAGCAGCCAAGTTAGACAGGGGATTAGCTACACCTTC. It is translated as CASSQVRQGISYTF.